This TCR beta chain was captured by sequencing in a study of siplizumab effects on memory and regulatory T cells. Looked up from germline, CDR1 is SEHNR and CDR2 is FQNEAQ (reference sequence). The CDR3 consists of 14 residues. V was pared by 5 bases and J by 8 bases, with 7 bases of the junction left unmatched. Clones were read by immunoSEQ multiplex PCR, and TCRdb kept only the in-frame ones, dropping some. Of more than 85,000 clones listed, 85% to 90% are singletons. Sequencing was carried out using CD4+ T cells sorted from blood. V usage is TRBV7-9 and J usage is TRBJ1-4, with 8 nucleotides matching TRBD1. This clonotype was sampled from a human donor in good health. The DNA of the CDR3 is TGTGCCAGCAGCATCGGACAGGGAAGGGAAAAACTGTTTTTT. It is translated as CASSIGQGREKLFF.